Listed below are T cell receptor beta chains from one sample, sequenced in a study of T cells in Graves' hyperthyroidism and ophthalmopathy. Each CDR3 protein gets one entry after TCRdb re-called the multiplex PCR reads with MiXCR. The sample has 600,000 to 800,000 distinct CDR3 sequences; 35% are singletons. The sequenced sample consisted of blood. The source is a woman aged 40 to 50 with Graves' hyperthyroidism. Both conserved end residues are trimmed from each CDR3.

j_call: TRBJ1-4; cdr3_length: 12; v_call: TRBV12-3/TRBV12-4; cdr3_aa: ASSSRTGTEKLF
j_call: TRBJ1-1; cdr3_length: 10; v_call: TRBV6-2/TRBV6-3; cdr3_aa: ASSYGLPEAF
j_call: TRBJ2-2; cdr3_length: 12; v_call: TRBV10-3; cdr3_aa: AISEVARDGELF
j_call: TRBJ2-5; cdr3_length: 14; v_call: TRBV11-2; cdr3_aa: ASSLFGEGGQETQY
j_call: TRBJ1-1; cdr3_length: 13; v_call: TRBV19; cdr3_aa: ASSPPDRLRTEAF
j_call: TRBJ2-1; cdr3_length: 13; v_call: TRBV7-9; cdr3_aa: ASSQDRWVYNEQF
j_call: TRBJ2-7; cdr3_length: 16; v_call: TRBV7-6; cdr3_aa: ASSHPWGQPPSSYEQY
j_call: TRBJ1-4; cdr3_length: 12; v_call: TRBV7-9; cdr3_aa: ASSLNGGFEKLF
j_call: TRBJ1-4; cdr3_length: 13; v_call: TRBV7-2; cdr3_aa: ASSFGQANNEKLF
j_call: TRBJ2-2; cdr3_length: 14; v_call: TRBV28; cdr3_aa: ASSKAFTGPTGELF